The 7 T cell receptor beta chains given below trace back to one sample, sequenced in a study of blood T cell repertoires in COVID-19. This table comes from immunoSEQ multiplex PCR, and its TCRdb copy is limited to in-frame clones, with some not included. The data contain about 220,000 clones, roughly 90% of them singletons. Sequencing was done on a sample of peripheral blood. These receptors were taken from a man in his thirties or forties who had recovered from COVID-19.

This chain joins TRBV6-5 and TRBJ2-3; 7 bases are a match to TRBD2. The CDR3 totals 14 residues. After removal of 4 bases from V and 1 base from J, the junction contained 2 bases not matched to a gene. CDR1 MNHEY and CDR2 SVGAGI come from the germline V gene. The CDR3: CASSWSGGTDTQYF. The CDR3 nucleotides are TGTGCCAGCAGTTGGAGCGGGGGCACAGATACGCAGTATTTT.

The chain employs TRBV2 and TRBJ1-2; 7 bases are shared with TRBD1. Germline lookup yields CDR1 SNHLY and CDR2 FYNNEI. Trimming cost V 6 bases and J 7 bases; bases outside gene matches: 2. This CDR3 comprises 11 residues. CDR3 amino acids: CASRSGGGYTF. The CDR3 region has the DNA TGTGCCAGCAGATCAGGGGGTGGCTACACCTTC. Variable domain in full (rest from reference TRBV2 and TRBJ1-2): EPEVTQTPSHQVTQMGQEVILRCVPISNHLYFYWYRQILGQKVEFLVSFYNNEISEKSEIFDDQFSVERPDGSNFTLKIRSTKLEDSAMYFCASRSGGGYTFGSGTRLTVV.

The chain is built from TRBV27 and TRBJ2-3; tentative D call: TRBD2 (5 bases). Trimming took off 9 bases at V and 2 bases at J, with 21 bases between the two ends. The CDR3 extends over 16 amino acids. Per germline, CDR1 MNHEY and CDR2 SMNVEV (reference sequence). The CDR3, as DNA: TGTGCCAGTATAGACTTGCGATACGGGGTCACAGATACGCAGTATTTT. This gives the protein CASIDLRYGVTDTQYF.

This rearrangement joins TRBV19 to TRBJ1-1; D might be TRBD1 (6 bases). The germline V and J ends were trimmed by 1 base and 1 base, with 7 bases remaining between them. The CDR3 is 14 residues long. The germline CDR1 and CDR2 sequences are LNHDA and SQIVND (reference sequence). The CDR3 DNA follows: TGTGCCAGTAGTATAGGGACAGAGAACACTGAAGCTTTCTTT. As protein: CASSIGTENTEAFF. Complete variable domain (other parts from reference TRBV19 and TRBJ1-1): DGGITQSPKYLFRKEGQNVTLSCEQNLNHDAMYWYRQDPGQGLRLIYYSQIVNDFQKGDIAEGYSVSREKKESFPLTVTSAQKNPTAFYLCASSIGTENTEAFFGQGTRLTVV.

This clone appeared once. The chain couples TRBV5-4 to TRBJ2-7; 7 bases agree with TRBD1. The CDR3 loop spans 16 amino acids. The V and J ends lost 0 bases and 2 bases, in that order; junction bases with no gene match: 8. The V gene's germline CDR1 is SGHNT and CDR2 YYREEE (reference sequence). The CDR3, as DNA: TGTGCCAGCAGCTTGGGGATCAACAGGGGTCCCTACGAGCAGTACTTC. Its translation is CASSLGINRGPYEQYF.

The CDR3: CASPRGGQETQYF. The DNA of the CDR3 is TGTGCCAGCCCGAGGGGGGGCCAAGAGACCCAGTACTTC. The chain has TRBV2 and TRBJ2-5; weak D call: TRBD2 (7 bases). The V gene's germline CDR1 is SNHLY and CDR2 FYNNEI. Trimming took 8 bases from V and 1 from J, leaving 11 bases between them. This CDR3 is built from 13 residues.

The chain has TRBV3-1 (or the pseudogene TRBV3-2) and TRBJ1-1; 7 nucleotides align to TRBD1. CDR1 is LGHDT and CDR2 is YNNKEL in the germline V gene (reference sequence). This CDR3 comprises 14 residues. With 5 bases clipped from V and 4 bases from J, the junction kept 7 bases outside the gene matches. The CDR3 sequence: CASSLRQGGTEAFF. CDR3 nucleotides: TGTGCCAGCAGCTTACGGCAGGGGGGCACTGAAGCTTTCTTT.